This T cell receptor (beta chain) was identified during a study of PD-1 blockade in classical Hodgkin lymphoma. CDR3 length: 13 amino acids. CDR1 and CDR2 (germline): SGHAT, FQNNGV. V lost 5 bases to trimming and J lost 1 base, with 8 bases between them. TCRdb keeps only in-frame clones here, not all; method: immunoSEQ multiplex PCR. Of 15,000 to 20,000 clones listed, just over 70% are singletons. Sample time point: cycle 4 day 1 (C4D1), after 6 weeks of nivolumab. All the patients suffered relapse after autologous stem cell transplantation, and brentuximab vedotin exposure differed. Magnetic negative selection was used to purify CD4+ T cells from PBMCs that had been thawed.

The sample in question was CD4+ T cells from blood, obtained before the fourth cycle of nivolumab. This clonotype was sampled from a human donor with classical Hodgkin lymphoma. The rearrangement links TRBV11-2 to TRBJ1-1; D is perhaps TRBD1 (5 bases). This chain's CDR3 is CASSADRNTEAFF. CDR3 bases: TGTGCCAGCAGCGCAGACAGGAACACTGAAGCTTTCTTT. The entire variable domain, with the rest obtained from reference TRBV11-2 and TRBJ1-1, is as follows: EAGVAQSPRYKIIEKRQSVAFWCNPISGHATLYWYQQILGQGPKLLIQFQNNGVVDDSQLPKDRFSAERLKGVDSTLKIQPAKLEDSAVYLCASSADRNTEAFFGQGTRLTVV.